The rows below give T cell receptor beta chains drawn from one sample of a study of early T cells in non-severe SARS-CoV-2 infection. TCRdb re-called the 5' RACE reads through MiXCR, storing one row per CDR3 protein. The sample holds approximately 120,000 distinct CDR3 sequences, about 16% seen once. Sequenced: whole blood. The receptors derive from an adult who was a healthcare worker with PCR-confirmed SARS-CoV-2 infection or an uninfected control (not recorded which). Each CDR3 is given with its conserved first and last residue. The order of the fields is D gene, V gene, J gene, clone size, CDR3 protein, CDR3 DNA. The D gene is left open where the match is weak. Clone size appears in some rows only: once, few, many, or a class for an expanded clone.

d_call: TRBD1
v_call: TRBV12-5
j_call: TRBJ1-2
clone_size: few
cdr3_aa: CASGLIGTGHGYTF
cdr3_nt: TGTGCTAGTGGTTTGATCGGGACAGGTCATGGCTACACCTTC

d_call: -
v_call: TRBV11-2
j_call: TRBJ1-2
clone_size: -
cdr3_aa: CASSLELDGYTF
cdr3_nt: TGTGCCAGCAGCTTAGAACTCGATGGCTACACCTTC

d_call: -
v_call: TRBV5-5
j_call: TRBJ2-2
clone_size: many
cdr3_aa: CASSPDVTGELFF
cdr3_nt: TGTGCCAGCAGCCCGGACGTTACCGGGGAGCTGTTTTTT

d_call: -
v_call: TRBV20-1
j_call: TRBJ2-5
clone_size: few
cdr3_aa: CSATGASSTGTQYF
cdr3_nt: TGCAGTGCTACCGGGGCTAGCTCGACGGGGACCCAGTACTTC

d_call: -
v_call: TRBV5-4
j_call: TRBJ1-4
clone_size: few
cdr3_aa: CASSKDQNEKLFF
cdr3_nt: TGTGCCAGCAGCAAGGACCAAAATGAAAAACTGTTTTTT

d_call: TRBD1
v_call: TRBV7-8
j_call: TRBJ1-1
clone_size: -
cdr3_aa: CASSLQGPTTEAFF
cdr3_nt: TGTGCCAGCAGCCTACAGGGGCCGACCACTGAAGCTTTCTTT

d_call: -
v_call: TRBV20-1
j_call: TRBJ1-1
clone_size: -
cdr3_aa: CSANQGMNTEAFF
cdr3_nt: TGCAGTGCTAATCAGGGGATGAACACTGAAGCTTTCTTT

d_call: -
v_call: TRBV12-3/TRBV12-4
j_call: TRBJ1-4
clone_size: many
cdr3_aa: CASSTGSTAGNEKLFF
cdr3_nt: TGTGCCAGCAGTACAGGGTCTACGGCTGGGAATGAAAAACTGTTTTTT

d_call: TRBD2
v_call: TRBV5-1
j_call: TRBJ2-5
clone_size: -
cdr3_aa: CASSTLAGGLQETQYF
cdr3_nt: TGCGCCAGCAGCACTTTAGCGGGGGGCCTCCAAGAGACCCAGTACTTC

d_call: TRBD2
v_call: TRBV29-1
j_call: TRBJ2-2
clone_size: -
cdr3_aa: CSAAGGHHTGELFF
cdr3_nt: TGCAGCGCAGCGGGGGGGCATCACACCGGGGAGCTGTTTTTT

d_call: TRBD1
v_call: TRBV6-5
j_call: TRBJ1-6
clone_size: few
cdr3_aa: CASGGQGFGSLHF
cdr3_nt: TGTGCCAGCGGAGGACAGGGTTTTGGGTCCCTCCACTTT

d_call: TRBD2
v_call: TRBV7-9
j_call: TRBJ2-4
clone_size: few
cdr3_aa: CASSSGAGGGRVDIQYF
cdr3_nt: TGTGCCAGCAGTTCAGGAGCGGGGGGCGGTCGTGTGGACATTCAGTACTTC

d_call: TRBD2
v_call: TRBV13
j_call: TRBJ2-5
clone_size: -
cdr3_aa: CASSLGLREAAGGPETQYF
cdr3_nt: TGTGCCAGCAGCTTAGGCCTTCGGGAAGCAGCGGGGGGGCCGGAGACCCAGTACTTC

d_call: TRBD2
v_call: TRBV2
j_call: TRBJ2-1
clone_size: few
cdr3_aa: CASSFIGLAGGHILF
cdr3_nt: TGTGCCAGCAGTTTTATAGGACTAGCGGGGGGCCATATCCTCTTC

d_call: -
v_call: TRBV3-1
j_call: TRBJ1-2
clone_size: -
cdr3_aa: CASSQEIRSYGYTF
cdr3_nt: TGTGCCAGCAGCCAAGAGATTAGAAGCTATGGCTACACCTTC

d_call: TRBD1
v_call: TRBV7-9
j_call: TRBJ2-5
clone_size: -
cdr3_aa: CASSLTDRGIVGETQYF
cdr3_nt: TGTGCCAGCAGCTTAACCGACAGGGGTATCGTCGGGGAGACCCAGTACTTC

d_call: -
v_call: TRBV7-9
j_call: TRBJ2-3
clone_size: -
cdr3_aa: CASSGAEGHITDTQYF
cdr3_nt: TGTGCCAGCAGCGGAGCCGAGGGGCACATAACAGATACGCAGTATTTT

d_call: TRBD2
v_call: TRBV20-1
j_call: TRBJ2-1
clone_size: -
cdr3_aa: CSARVSGGAWEQFF
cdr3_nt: TGCAGTGCTAGAGTAAGCGGGGGGGCATGGGAGCAGTTCTTC

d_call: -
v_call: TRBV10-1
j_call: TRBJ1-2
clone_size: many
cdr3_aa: CASRGYTF
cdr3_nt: TGCGCCAGCAGGGGCTACACCTTC

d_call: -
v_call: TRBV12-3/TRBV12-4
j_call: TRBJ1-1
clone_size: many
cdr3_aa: CASTLWGDTEAFF
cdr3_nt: TGTGCCAGCACCCTATGGGGGGACACTGAAGCTTTCTTT

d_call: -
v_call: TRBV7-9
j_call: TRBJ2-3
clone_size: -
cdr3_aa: CASSRDGKDTQYF
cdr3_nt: TGTGCCAGCAGCAGGGACGGGAAGGATACGCAGTATTTT

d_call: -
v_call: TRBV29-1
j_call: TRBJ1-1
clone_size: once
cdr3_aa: CSVDQGLGVEAFF
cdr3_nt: TGCAGCGTCGACCAGGGGTTAGGGGTTGAAGCTTTCTTT

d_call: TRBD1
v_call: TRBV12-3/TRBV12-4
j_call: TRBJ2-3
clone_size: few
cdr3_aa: CASSLPGQGKDTQYF
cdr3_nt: TGTGCCAGCAGTTTACCAGGACAGGGTAAAGATACGCAGTATTTT

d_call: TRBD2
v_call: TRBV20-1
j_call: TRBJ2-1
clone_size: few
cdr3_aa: CSARDPWTSGEYNEQFF
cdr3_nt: TGCAGTGCTAGAGATCCGTGGACTAGCGGGGAATACAATGAGCAGTTCTTC

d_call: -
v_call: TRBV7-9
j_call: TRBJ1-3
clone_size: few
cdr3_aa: CASSFGVRGNTIYF
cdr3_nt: TGTGCCAGCAGCTTTGGGGTTCGTGGAAACACCATATATTTT

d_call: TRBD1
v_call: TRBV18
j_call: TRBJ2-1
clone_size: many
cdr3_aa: CASSPPPGQPYNEQFF
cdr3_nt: TGTGCCAGCTCACCACCGCCGGGACAGCCTTACAATGAGCAGTTCTTC

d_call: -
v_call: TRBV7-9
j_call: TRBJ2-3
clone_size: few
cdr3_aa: CASSPRVGAMIDTQYF
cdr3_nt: TGTGCCAGCAGCCCCAGAGTGGGGGCCATGATAGATACGCAGTATTTT

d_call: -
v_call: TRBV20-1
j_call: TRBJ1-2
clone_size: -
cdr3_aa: CSARDTSTYGYTF
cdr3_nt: TGCAGTGCTAGGGACACCTCCACCTATGGCTACACCTTC

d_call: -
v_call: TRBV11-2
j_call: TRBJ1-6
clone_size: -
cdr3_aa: CASSFRSHSYNSPLHF
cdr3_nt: TGTGCCAGCAGCTTCCGCAGCCACTCCTATAATTCACCCCTCCACTTT

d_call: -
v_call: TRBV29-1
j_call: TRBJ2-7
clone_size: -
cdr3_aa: CSVERGVEQYF
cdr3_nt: TGCAGCGTTGAAAGAGGAGTCGAGCAGTACTTC

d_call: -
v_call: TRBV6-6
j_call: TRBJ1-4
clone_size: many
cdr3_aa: CASSYSDLTRVTNEKLFF
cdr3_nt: TGTGCCAGCAGTTACTCCGACCTTACCAGGGTAACTAATGAAAAACTGTTTTTT